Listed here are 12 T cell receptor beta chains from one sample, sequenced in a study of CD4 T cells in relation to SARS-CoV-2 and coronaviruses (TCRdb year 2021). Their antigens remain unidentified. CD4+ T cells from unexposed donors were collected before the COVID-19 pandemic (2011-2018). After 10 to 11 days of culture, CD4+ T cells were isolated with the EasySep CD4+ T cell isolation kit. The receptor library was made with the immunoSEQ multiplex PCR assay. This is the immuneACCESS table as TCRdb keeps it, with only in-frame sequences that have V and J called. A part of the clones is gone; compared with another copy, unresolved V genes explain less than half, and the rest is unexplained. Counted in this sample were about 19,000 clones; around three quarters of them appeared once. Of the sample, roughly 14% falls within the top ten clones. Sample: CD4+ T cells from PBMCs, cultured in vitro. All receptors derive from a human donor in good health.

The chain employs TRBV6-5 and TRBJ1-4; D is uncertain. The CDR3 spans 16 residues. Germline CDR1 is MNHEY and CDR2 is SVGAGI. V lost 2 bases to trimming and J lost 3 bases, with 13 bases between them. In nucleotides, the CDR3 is TGTGCCAGCAGTTACGTGTTCGTGTCAGCTAATGAAAAACTGTTTTTT. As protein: CASSYVFVSANEKLFF.

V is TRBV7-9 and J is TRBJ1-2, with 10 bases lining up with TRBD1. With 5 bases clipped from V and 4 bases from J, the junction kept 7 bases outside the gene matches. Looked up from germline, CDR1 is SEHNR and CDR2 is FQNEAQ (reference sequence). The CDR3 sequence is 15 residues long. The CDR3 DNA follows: TGTGCCAGCAGCCCTGGGACAGGGGATGTCTATGGCTACACCTTC. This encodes CASSPGTGDVYGYTF.

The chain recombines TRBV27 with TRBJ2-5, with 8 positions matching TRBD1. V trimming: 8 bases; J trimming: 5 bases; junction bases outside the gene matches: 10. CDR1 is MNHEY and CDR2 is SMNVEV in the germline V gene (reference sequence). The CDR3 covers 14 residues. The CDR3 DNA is TGTGCCAGCCAACTCCAGGGGGCGGGGGAGACCCAGTACTTC. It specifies CASQLQGAGETQYF.

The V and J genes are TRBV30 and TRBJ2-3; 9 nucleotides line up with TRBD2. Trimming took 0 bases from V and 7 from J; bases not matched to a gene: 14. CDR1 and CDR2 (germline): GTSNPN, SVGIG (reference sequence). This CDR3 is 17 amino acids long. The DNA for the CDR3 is TGTGCCTGGAGTGTACGGGGACTAGCCAGGGGTGGTAATACGCAGTATTTT. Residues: CAWSVRGLARGGNTQYF.

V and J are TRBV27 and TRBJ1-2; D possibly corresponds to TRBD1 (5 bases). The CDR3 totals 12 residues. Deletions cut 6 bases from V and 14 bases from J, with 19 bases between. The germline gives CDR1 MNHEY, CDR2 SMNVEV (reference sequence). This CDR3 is CASSTHGGGMTF. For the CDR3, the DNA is TGTGCCAGCAGCACCCACGGCGGGGGTATGACCTTC.

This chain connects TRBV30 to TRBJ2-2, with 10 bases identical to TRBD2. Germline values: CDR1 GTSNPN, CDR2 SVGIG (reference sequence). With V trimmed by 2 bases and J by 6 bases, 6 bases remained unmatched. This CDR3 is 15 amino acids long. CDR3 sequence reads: CAWSKELAGPGELFF. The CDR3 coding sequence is TGTGCCTGGAGTAAGGAACTAGCGGGACCCGGGGAGCTGTTTTTT.

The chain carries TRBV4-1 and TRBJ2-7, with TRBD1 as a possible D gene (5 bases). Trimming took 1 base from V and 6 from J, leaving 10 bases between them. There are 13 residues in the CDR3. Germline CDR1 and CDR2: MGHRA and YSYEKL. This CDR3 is CASSQVWGSEQYF. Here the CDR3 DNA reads TGCGCCAGCAGCCAAGTATGGGGCAGCGAGCAGTACTTC.

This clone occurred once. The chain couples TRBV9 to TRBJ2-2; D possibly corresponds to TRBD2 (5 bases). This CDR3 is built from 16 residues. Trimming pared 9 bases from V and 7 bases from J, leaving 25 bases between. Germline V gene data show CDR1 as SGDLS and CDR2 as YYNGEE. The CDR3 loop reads CANGLNTGSTHGELFF. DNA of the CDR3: TGTGCCAACGGACTGAATACGGGTTCCACGCACGGGGAGCTGTTTTTT.

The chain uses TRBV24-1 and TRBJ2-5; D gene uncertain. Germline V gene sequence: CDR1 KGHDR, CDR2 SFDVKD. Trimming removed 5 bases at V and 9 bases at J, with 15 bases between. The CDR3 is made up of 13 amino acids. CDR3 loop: CATSGKGSWSQYF. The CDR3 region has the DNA TGTGCCACCAGTGGAAAAGGCAGCTGGTCCCAGTACTTC.

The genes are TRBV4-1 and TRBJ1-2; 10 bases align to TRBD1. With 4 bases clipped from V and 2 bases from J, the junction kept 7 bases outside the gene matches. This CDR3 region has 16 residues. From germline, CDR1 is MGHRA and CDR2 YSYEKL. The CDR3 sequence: CASSPPGQGLNYGYTF. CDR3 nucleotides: TGCGCCAGCAGCCCACCGGGACAGGGGCTAAACTATGGCTACACCTTC.

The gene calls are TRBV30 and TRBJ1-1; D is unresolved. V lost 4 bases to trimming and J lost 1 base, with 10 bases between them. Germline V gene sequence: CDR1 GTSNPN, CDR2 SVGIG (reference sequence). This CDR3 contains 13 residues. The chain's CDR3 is CAWKKWENTEAFF. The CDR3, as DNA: TGTGCCTGGAAAAAATGGGAGAACACTGAAGCTTTCTTT.

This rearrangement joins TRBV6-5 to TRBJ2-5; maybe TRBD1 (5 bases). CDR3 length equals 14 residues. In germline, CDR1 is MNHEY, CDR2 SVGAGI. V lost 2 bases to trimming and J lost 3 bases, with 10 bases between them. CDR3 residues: CASSYGAVKETQYF. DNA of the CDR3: TGTGCCAGCAGTTACGGGGCGGTGAAAGAGACCCAGTACTTC.